This T cell receptor (beta chain) was profiled in a study of T-cell reconstitution after alpha-beta-depleted transplantation in children. The CDR3 has 17 amino acids. From germline, CDR1 is SGHTA and CDR2 FQGNSA. The V and J ends lost 5 bases and 2 bases, in that order; junction bases with no gene match: 11. Researchers prepared the TCRbeta library using unique molecular identifiers, the study reports. TCRdb passed the PCR reads through MiXCR, listing each CDR3 protein once. The table includes around 370,000 distinct CDR3 sequences, about a tenth detected once. V and J are TRBV7-2 and TRBJ2-3; 9 bases agree with TRBD1. The sequence was collected from a human donor who donated a stem cell graft to a child with acute lymphoblastic leukemia. The source material was PBMCs from the stem cell graft donor, sampled from the stem cell graft. The CDR3 region is CASSPNTGQGFTDTQYF. CDR3 DNA: TGTGCCAGCAGCCCTAACACTGGACAGGGGTTCACAGATACGCAGTATTTT.